This is a list of T cell receptor beta chains from one sample in a study of blood T cell dynamics during melanoma immunotherapy. Sequenced by immunoSEQ multiplex PCR; TCRdb stores in-frame clones only, minus some. The data hold 14,000 to 15,000 clones, with 70% to 90% observed a single time. The source was blood, collected from a patient treated with checkpoint blockade. Receptor source: a human donor with melanoma. CDR3s include the opening cysteine and the closing phenylalanine or tryptophan. D genes are given only for firm matches. Clone size appears in some rows only: once, few, many, or a class for an expanded clone.

d_call	clone_size	v_call	j_call	cdr3_nt	cdr3_aa
TRBD2	once	TRBV4-3	TRBJ2-1	TGCGCCAGCAGCCAAGGGGCGGGAGGGGGGTACAATGAGCAGTTCTTC	CASSQGAGGGYNEQFF
.	.	TRBV4-3	TRBJ2-3	TGCGCCAGCAGCCGGGAGGCTGGGAGAACGCAGTATTTT	CASSREAGRTQYF
TRBD2	once	TRBV7-8	TRBJ2-1	TGTGCCAGCAGCTTGGGCTTAAGCGGGAGCGGGATCCAGCAGTTCTTC	CASSLGLSGSGIQQFF
.	few	TRBV2	TRBJ2-7	TGTGCCAGCAGGTACATATCCTACGAGCAGTACTTC	CASRYISYEQYF
.	.	TRBV11-2	TRBJ1-2	TGTGCCAGCAGCTTAAATCCCAGGGGTGGTAACTATGGCTACACCTTC	CASSLNPRGGNYGYTF
.	.	TRBV7-2	TRBJ2-6	TGTGCCAGCAGCTTTTTTGGGGCCAACGTCCTGACTTTC	CASSFFGANVLTF
.	.	TRBV25-1	TRBJ2-7	TGTGCCAGCAGTGACGCACAGGACAGCACCTACGAGCAGTACTTC	CASSDAQDSTYEQYF
TRBD1	.	TRBV5-1	TRBJ1-1	TGCGCCAGCAGCTTGGAAAAAGGGTTAGGGACAGGGGAATCCTCGAACACTGAAGCTTTCTTT	CASSLEKGLGTGESSNTEAFF
.	once	TRBV7-2	TRBJ2-5	TGTGCCAGCAGCTTATCGGGGAATCAAGAGACCCAGTACTTC	CASSLSGNQETQYF
TRBD2	once	TRBV2	TRBJ2-7	TGTGCCAGCAGTGAAGGGGCGGGAGGGCCTTACGAGCAGTACTTC	CASSEGAGGPYEQYF
.	.	TRBV5-1	TRBJ1-1	TGCGCCAGCAGCTTAGGGGACGGAGATGCTGAAGCTTTCTTT	CASSLGDGDAEAFF
TRBD2	.	TRBV7-2	TRBJ2-2	TGTGCCAGCAGCTTACCAGCGGGAGGGTTTAGCGGGGAGCTGTTTTTT	CASSLPAGGFSGELFF
.	.	TRBV11-2	TRBJ2-3	TGTGCCAGCAGCCAGTTAGATACGCAGTATTTT	CASSQLDTQYF
.	.	TRBV6-5	TRBJ2-7	TGTGCCAGCAGTTTTGACCGGGCCCTCACCTACGAGCAGTACTTC	CASSFDRALTYEQYF
.	.	TRBV5-3	TRBJ1-1	TGTGCCAGAAGCTTGAGTCGGCCGCCCGGAAGGACTGAAGCTTTCTTT	CARSLSRPPGRTEAFF
TRBD1	.	TRBV6-5	TRBJ1-4	TGTGCCAGCAGTTACTCGGGCTGGGGACAGGGCGAAAAACTGTTTTTT	CASSYSGWGQGEKLFF
.	.	TRBV2	TRBJ2-1	TGTGCCAGCAGTGTTCGACTCTCTATAAATGAGCAGTTCTTC	CASSVRLSINEQFF
.	.	TRBV2	TRBJ1-6	TGTGCCAGCAGTGAAGTCGGGGGCGCGGATTCACCCCTCCACTTT	CASSEVGGADSPLHF
TRBD2	.	TRBV28	TRBJ2-7	TGTGCCAGCAGTTTAACGCGGGAGCCTCCCTACGAGCAGTACTTC	CASSLTREPPYEQYF
TRBD1	.	TRBV5-1	TRBJ2-5	TGCGCCAGCAGCGGACAGGCGCCCCGGGAGACCCAGTACTTC	CASSGQAPRETQYF
TRBD2	few	TRBV30	TRBJ2-2	TGTGCCCGGGGGGCTAGCGGGCTTAACACCGGGGAGCTGTTTTTT	CARGASGLNTGELFF
TRBD2	.	TRBV6-5	TRBJ2-7	TGTGCCAGCAACCAAGCGGGAGGTTACGAGCAGTACTTC	CASNQAGGYEQYF
TRBD2	.	TRBV6-5	TRBJ2-3	TGTGCCAGCAGTTTACGACCGGGACTAGCGGGAGATACGCAGTATTTT	CASSLRPGLAGDTQYF
TRBD2	.	TRBV10-2	TRBJ2-7	TGCGCCAGCACTACTAGCGGGGGGTACGAGCAGTACTTC	CASTTSGGYEQYF
TRBD1	few	TRBV7-9	TRBJ2-1	TGTGCCAGCAACCTAGGGACAGGGGGCCGGAATGAGCAGTTCTTC	CASNLGTGGRNEQFF
TRBD2	.	TRBV27	TRBJ2-1	TGTGCCAGCAGGACCTTTACGGGACTAGCGGGAAGAGAGTTCTTC	CASRTFTGLAGREFF
.	.	TRBV19	TRBJ1-3	TGTGCCAGTAGAAAGGGAGGGAGAGCCTCTGGAAACACCATATATTTT	CASRKGGRASGNTIYF
.	.	TRBV7-2	TRBJ2-7	TGTGCCAGCAGCTTAGACGGGTCCTCCTACGAGCAGTACTTC	CASSLDGSSYEQYF
TRBD1	.	TRBV14	TRBJ1-1	TGTGCCAGCAGCCAAGCCGGGACAGGGGGACGAGGAGCTTTCTTT	CASSQAGTGGRGAFF
.	.	TRBV5-5	TRBJ2-7	TGTGCCAGCAGCATACAGGCAACCTACGAGCAGTACTTC	CASSIQATYEQYF
TRBD2	.	TRBV5-6	TRBJ2-1	TGTGCCAGCAGCTTGGGACTAGCGGCCTACAATGAGCAGTTCTTC	CASSLGLAAYNEQFF
TRBD1	.	TRBV7-3	TRBJ2-2	TGTGCCAGCAGCTTTACCGGGACAGCGAACACCGGGGAGCTGTTTTTT	CASSFTGTANTGELFF
.	.	TRBV2	TRBJ2-3	TGTGCCAGCAGTGAGGGTGAAGGACACTATAGCACAGATACGCAGTATTTT	CASSEGEGHYSTDTQYF
TRBD1	few	TRBV18	TRBJ2-2	TGTGCCAGCCCCTCAGGACAGGGGCTTAACACCGGGGAGCTGTTTTTT	CASPSGQGLNTGELFF
.	.	TRBV28	TRBJ1-3	TGTGCCAGCAGTTTGAGCCGGACGCAGAACACCATATATTTT	CASSLSRTQNTIYF
.	once	TRBV7-2	TRBJ1-1	TGTGCCAGCAGCTTCGACAACCTAGGGGCTTTCTTT	CASSFDNLGAFF
.	.	TRBV28	TRBJ2-7	TGTGCCAGCAGCCCAGCCACAGGGTCCCACGAGCAGTACTTC	CASSPATGSHEQYF
TRBD1	.	TRBV13	TRBJ2-7	TGTGCCAGCAGCACCCGGGACAGATCCTACGAGCAGTACTTC	CASSTRDRSYEQYF
TRBD2	.	TRBV5-1	TRBJ2-1	TGCGCCAGCAGCTCCGGGACTATGCGCAATGAGCAGTTCTTC	CASSSGTMRNEQFF
.	once	TRBV5-1	TRBJ2-7	TGCGCCAGCAGCTCTAGGGTGGCGGCTGGGGGCTCCTACGAGCAGTACTTC	CASSSRVAAGGSYEQYF
TRBD1	.	TRBV28	TRBJ1-4	TGTGCCAGCAGTTTCCAGGGACAGGGGGTTGAAAAACTGTTTTTT	CASSFQGQGVEKLFF
.	.	TRBV2	TRBJ1-3	TGTGCCAGCAGGGGGAACAGCCTAAGCTCTGGAAACACCATATATTTT	CASRGNSLSSGNTIYF
.	.	TRBV7-2	TRBJ2-5	TGTGCCAGCAGCTCGTCCCAGGGGATCCAAGAGACCCAGTACTTC	CASSSSQGIQETQYF
TRBD2	.	TRBV18	TRBJ2-1	TGTGCCAGCTCACCACGCTCTAGCGGGGGGGTTGAGCAGTTCTTC	CASSPRSSGGVEQFF
TRBD1	.	TRBV18	TRBJ2-3	TGTGCCAGCTCACCACCGAGGCAGGGGGCTGATACGCAGTATTTT	CASSPPRQGADTQYF
.	.	TRBV28	TRBJ2-7	TGTGCCAGCAGTTTAGGAGGGGCCGAGCAGTACTTC	CASSLGGAEQYF
.	.	TRBV5-4	TRBJ2-2	TGTGCCAGCAGCTTTCCCTCGGGGACCGGGGAGCTGTTTTTT	CASSFPSGTGELFF
.	.	TRBV21-1	TRBJ2-7	TGTGAAAACGGGAGGCGTGCGAGCTCCTACGAGCAGTACTTC	CENGRRASSYEQYF
TRBD1	.	TRBV7-3	TRBJ2-2	TGTGCCAGCAGCCCCCCAGGCGGGACAGGAAACACCGGGGAGCTGTTTTTT	CASSPPGGTGNTGELFF
.	.	TRBV6-5	TRBJ2-6	TGTGCCAGCAGTTTTATTCGGCAGTCTGGGGCCAACGTCCTGACTTTC	CASSFIRQSGANVLTF